These T cell receptor beta chains were read from a single sample in a study of blood T cell repertoires in COVID-19. Profiled with immunoSEQ multiplex PCR; TCRdb holds only in-frame clones, not every one. The top ten clones hold approximately 45% of a sample with around 58,000 clones, 88% of them seen once. The source material was peripheral blood. The receptors come from a woman aged 60-75 years with COVID-19, enrolled during active disease. Both conserved end residues are part of each CDR3. Expanded clones get a size class; other rows say once, few or many, or leave the size out.

>TRBJ1-6|.|15|TRBV30
CAWDPAGTGNSPLHF
>TRBJ1-3|.|16|TRBV4-3
CASSQDRGQTGNTIYF
>TRBJ2-7|few|16|TRBV27
CASSQNRDSLPYEQYF
>TRBJ2-2|.|17|TRBV4-3
CASSQDTGTGRTGELFF
>TRBJ1-1|.|15|TRBV6-2/TRBV6-3
CASSYPGTRQAEAFF
>TRBJ1-1|few|15|TRBV4-3
CASSQGPGSDTEAFF
>TRBJ1-3|.|14|TRBV6-5
CASSPLSSGNTIYF
>TRBJ2-7|.|12|TRBV6-5
CASSSGGYEQYF
>TRBJ2-1|.|15|TRBV29-1
CSVERGTSGYNEQFF
>TRBJ1-1|.|14|TRBV19
CASSIKDRDTEAFF
>TRBJ2-1|.|18|TRBV4-3
CASGAGASGGAYYNEQFF
>TRBJ1-1|.|13|TRBV27
CASSPQGFSEAFF
>TRBJ2-5|.|14|TRBV7-2
CASSLNRGHETQYF
>TRBJ2-7|few|15|TRBV24-1
CATSDPGTSPYEQYF
>TRBJ2-2|.|15|TRBV7-9
CASNGRQGATGELFF
>TRBJ1-1|.|15|TRBV4-1
CASSPLAGVNTEAFF
>TRBJ2-2|.|16|TRBV7-6
CASSLVAGVGTGELFF
>TRBJ2-1|.|15|TRBV7-2
CASSKRDSSYNEQFF
>TRBJ1-2|once|15|TRBV9
CASSVSDRGGSGYTF
>TRBJ2-3|.|15|TRBV5-4
CASSLGLSGTDTQYF
>TRBJ2-1|.|16|TRBV5-4
CASTIHGTSSYNEQFF
>TRBJ1-5|.|12|TRBV19
CASSIAPGLQHF
>TRBJ2-3|.|14|TRBV19
CASSQREGTDTQYF
>TRBJ1-3|.|16|TRBV9
CASSIDLQAPGNTIYF
>TRBJ1-2|.|14|TRBV28
CASSTHTGTVGYTF
>TRBJ2-5|.|15|TRBV20-1
CSASPSGGYQETQYF
>TRBJ1-4|.|15|TRBV19
CASSLEGAVGEKLFF
>TRBJ2-3|once|17|TRBV4-3
CASSQRGLAGVTDTQYF
>TRBJ1-4|.|11|TRBV6-5
CASQRVEKLFF
>TRBJ1-1|.|13|TRBV19
CASGSMRGTEAFF
>TRBJ1-3|.|16|TRBV11-3
CASSSTGGRAGNTIYF
>TRBJ1-5|few|17|TRBV19
CASSINPPGYSNQPQHF
>TRBJ1-2|few|16|TRBV6-1
CASSEDVRSTNYGYTF
>TRBJ1-1|once|11|TRBV20-1
CSARREGEAFF
>TRBJ1-1|.|15|TRBV7-9
CASSLAQGTNTEAFF
>TRBJ1-2|few|17|TRBV27
CASSLSIGTGKNYGYTF
>TRBJ2-1|.|18|TRBV10-1
CASSESQAGGPRDNEQFF
>TRBJ1-1|.|12|TRBV19
CASISRGAEAFF
>TRBJ2-5|.|14|TRBV5-8
CASSRGQYRETQYF
>TRBJ2-1|.|17|TRBV4-1
CASSQGETGSSYNEQFF
>TRBJ2-2|few|14|TRBV5-1
CASSPLAGTGELFF
>TRBJ2-5|.|15|TRBV18
CASSATSGVGETQYF
>TRBJ2-2|.|14|TRBV5-4
CASSLLAGTGELFF
>TRBJ2-4|.|18|TRBV7-2
CASSFPRTGTLAKNIQYF
>TRBJ1-1|.|12|TRBV12-3/TRBV12-4
CASSLQGTEAFF
>TRBJ2-7|.|12|TRBV27
CASSGSLYEQYF
>TRBJ1-1|.|13|TRBV25-1
CASSEFSHTEAFF
>TRBJ1-1|once|15|TRBV9
CASSSGTGRNTEAFF
>TRBJ2-1|.|15|TRBV15
CATSLDRQPYNEQFF
>TRBJ2-5|.|12|TRBV3-1/TRBV3-2
CASSQAQETQYF
>TRBJ1-1|.|15|TRBV5-4
CASSLGGGGNTEAFF
>TRBJ2-5|.|18|TRBV2
CASLEQGAAGLVGETQYF
>TRBJ2-1|once|14|TRBV29-1
CSVKDRLSYNEQFF
>TRBJ1-4|.|14|TRBV6-2/TRBV6-3
CASSYRQTNEKLFF